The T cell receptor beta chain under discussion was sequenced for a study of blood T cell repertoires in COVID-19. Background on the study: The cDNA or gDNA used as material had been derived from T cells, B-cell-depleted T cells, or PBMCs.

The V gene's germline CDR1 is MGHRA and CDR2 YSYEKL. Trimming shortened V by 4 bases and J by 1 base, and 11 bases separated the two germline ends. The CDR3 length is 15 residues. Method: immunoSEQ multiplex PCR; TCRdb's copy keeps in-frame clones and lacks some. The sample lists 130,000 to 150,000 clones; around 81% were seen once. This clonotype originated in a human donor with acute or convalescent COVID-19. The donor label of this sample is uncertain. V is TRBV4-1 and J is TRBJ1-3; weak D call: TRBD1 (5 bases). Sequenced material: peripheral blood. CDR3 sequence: CASSPKGFSGNTIYF. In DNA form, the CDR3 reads TGCGCCAGCAGCCCTAAGGGGTTTTCTGGAAACACCATATATTTT.